This T cell receptor beta chain was profiled in a study of technical replicates of blood from several donors. The repertoire was sequenced with immunoSEQ multiplex PCR; TCRdb's copy has only in-frame clones and lacks some. The data contain approximately 100,000 clones, almost 96% of them seen just once; the ten biggest clones take up less than 0.25%. Trimming took off 1 base at V and 1 base at J, with 10 bases between the two ends. This CDR3 spans 15 amino acids. Germline V gene sequence: CDR1 SEHNR, CDR2 FQNEAQ (reference sequence). V and J are TRBV7-9 and TRBJ1-2; no reliable D call. The receptor was isolated from a human donor in good health. The source material was T cells isolated from PBMCs. CDR3 residues: CASSLDRTVNYGYTF. The CDR3 nucleotides read TGTGCCAGCAGCTTAGATCGTACAGTTAACTATGGCTACACCTTC.